This T cell receptor (beta chain) was sequenced for a study of T cell changes during pregnancy in multiple sclerosis. Measured with immunoSEQ multiplex PCR; TCRdb has only the in-frame clones, and not every one. The sample carries some 38,000 clones, 75% to 95% recorded once. J was trimmed by 6 bases and V by 7 bases; bases with no gene match: 6. The germline gives CDR1 SGDLS, CDR2 YYNGEE. The CDR3 covers 14 residues. The genes are TRBV9 and TRBJ2-2, with 10 bases that match TRBD2. This receptor was taken from a female donor with multiple sclerosis, enrolled in a pregnancy study. Sequenced material: CD8+ T cells from peripheral blood mononuclear cells, taken after pregnancy. The CDR3 here is CASEGSGRPGELFF. The CDR3 nucleotides read TGTGCCAGCGAGGGTAGCGGGAGGCCCGGGGAGCTGTTTTTT.